The rows below give T cell receptor beta chains drawn from one sample of a study of cytomegalovirus exposure and HLA in healthy donors. The data were produced by immunoSEQ multiplex PCR, yet TCRdb's version contains in-frame clones alone and is incomplete. The sample consists of about 49,000 clones, roughly nine tenths of them appearing once. Sequencing was carried out using PBMCs. The receptors derive from a man aged 18 to 29 in good health and CMV-seronegative. The CDR3 runs from the conserved cysteine through the conserved F or W. D genes are given only for firm matches. Not every row has a clone size; where given, it reads once, few, many or a size class.

d_call | j_call | v_call | cdr3_length | clone_size | cdr3_aa | cdr3_nt
- | TRBJ1-1 | TRBV6-1 | 14 | - | CASSQQALNTEAFF | TGTGCCAGCAGTCAGCAGGCCCTGAACACTGAAGCTTTCTTT
TRBD2 | TRBJ2-3 | TRBV14 | 16 | - | CASSPHRAGGQDTQYF | TGTGCCAGCAGCCCTCATAGGGCGGGAGGTCAAGATACGCAGTATTTT
TRBD1 | TRBJ1-2 | TRBV6-5 | 13 | once | CASSRWTGYGYTF | TGTGCCAGCAGTCGATGGACAGGTTATGGCTACACCTTC
TRBD1 | TRBJ2-1 | TRBV2 | 13 | - | CASRGQGPNEQFF | TGTGCCAGCAGGGGACAGGGGCCCAATGAGCAGTTCTTC
TRBD1 | TRBJ1-1 | TRBV6-1 | 13 | once | CASSGDRNTEAFF | TGTGCCAGCAGTGGGGACAGAAACACTGAAGCTTTCTTT
- | TRBJ2-5 | TRBV6-6 | 15 | - | CASSSLLGVGETQYF | TGTGCCAGCAGTTCCTTGTTAGGGGTCGGGGAGACCCAGTACTTC
TRBD1 | TRBJ1-5 | TRBV4-1 | 16 | - | CASSQDPDRENQPQHF | TGCGCCAGCAGCCAAGATCCCGACAGGGAGAATCAGCCCCAGCATTTT
- | TRBJ2-1 | TRBV4-2 | 12 | - | CASSSGALEQFF | TGTGCCAGCAGCTCAGGGGCCCTTGAGCAGTTCTTC
- | TRBJ1-3 | TRBV30 | 14 | - | CAWSVYRSRDTIYF | TGTGCCTGGAGTGTATACCGATCCCGGGACACCATATATTTT
- | TRBJ2-7 | TRBV28 | 13 | few | CASSLSTGYEQYF | TGTGCCAGCAGTTTGAGTACCGGCTACGAGCAGTACTTC
- | TRBJ1-5 | TRBV9 | 13 | - | CASSVYSNQPQHF | TGTGCCAGCAGCGTATATAGCAATCAGCCCCAGCATTTT
TRBD2 | TRBJ2-7 | TRBV2 | 14 | - | CASRGSGSGYEQYF | TGTGCCAGCAGGGGTAGCGGGAGCGGGTACGAGCAGTACTTC
- | TRBJ1-4 | TRBV5-1 | 15 | - | CASSGGPGTNEKLFF | TGCGCCAGCAGCGGGGGCCCAGGGACAAATGAAAAACTGTTTTTT
- | TRBJ2-7 | TRBV14 | 13 | few | CASSPQMVYEQYF | TGTGCCAGCAGCCCACAGATGGTCTACGAGCAGTACTTC
TRBD2 | TRBJ2-1 | TRBV11-3 | 16 | - | CASRTRGLAGESEQFF | TGTGCCAGCAGGACAAGAGGACTAGCGGGAGAGTCTGAGCAGTTCTTC